A selection of T cell receptor beta chains follows, all from one sample in a study of type 1 regulatory T cells. TCRdb reprocessed the reads via MiXCR and lists one record per CDR3 protein. Here the sample spans about 24,000 distinct CDR3 sequences, roughly 72% being singletons. Antigen specificity for these receptors is unknown. Sequences were obtained from cultured T cells, either the whole culture or a sorted T cell fraction (not recorded which). These receptors came from a human donor in good health. CDR3s include the opening cysteine and the closing phenylalanine or tryptophan. The D gene is left open where the match is weak. Size values are once, few and many counts, or a class for expanded clones, and some rows have none.

cdr3_nt	cdr3_aa	d_call	j_call	v_call	clone_size
TGTGCCAGCAGCTTGGATAAGACAGGAGAGAACACAGATACGCAGTATTTT	CASSLDKTGENTDTQYF	NA	TRBJ2-3	TRBV11-2	few
TGTGCCAGCAGCGTAGGGGCCAGGTTTTGGGCTGGAAACACCATATATTTT	CASSVGARFWAGNTIYF	NA	TRBJ1-3	TRBV9	few
TGTGCCAGCAGCTCCACGGGTTACCCCTACAATGAGCAGTTCTTC	CASSSTGYPYNEQFF	NA	TRBJ2-1	TRBV7-9	NA
TGCAGTGCGGCGGGTCGGAAGACCCAGTACTTC	CSAAGRKTQYF	NA	TRBJ2-5	TRBV20-1	NA
TGTGCCAGCAGAAGGACAGGGGGCGAGCAGTACTTC	CASRRTGGEQYF	TRBD1	TRBJ2-7	TRBV12-3/TRBV12-4	NA
TGTGCCAGCAGTGAGAACAGGGACCAAGAGACCCAGTACTTC	CASSENRDQETQYF	NA	TRBJ2-5	TRBV2	NA
TGTGCCAGCAGTTTACTAGGGGGGGTCTACAATGAGCAGTTCTTC	CASSLLGGVYNEQFF	NA	TRBJ2-1	TRBV12-3/TRBV12-4	NA
TGTGCCAGCAGCCTTAAAGAGCAGCCCCAGCATTTT	CASSLKEQPQHF	NA	TRBJ1-5	TRBV12-3/TRBV12-4	few
TGTGCCAGCAGCGCGAGGACAGGGAGCTCCTACGAGCAGTACTTC	CASSARTGSSYEQYF	TRBD1	TRBJ2-7	TRBV7-2	NA
TGTGCCCGCAGCTTGGGACTTTCTTACAATGAGCAGTTCTTC	CARSLGLSYNEQFF	NA	TRBJ2-1	TRBV7-9	once
TGTGCCAGCAGTCCCGTGAGCGGGGGATTCAATGAGCAGTTCTTC	CASSPVSGGFNEQFF	TRBD2	TRBJ2-1	TRBV12-3/TRBV12-4	once
TGTGCCAGCAGCTTAGGACTCCCGTCTGGGGCCAACGTCCTGACTTTC	CASSLGLPSGANVLTF	NA	TRBJ2-6	TRBV7-9	NA
TGTGCCAGCAGCCAAGAGACCCAGTACTTC	CASSQETQYF	NA	TRBJ2-5	TRBV3-1	NA
TGCGCCAGCAGAACGGAGGTGGATACGCAGTATTTT	CASRTEVDTQYF	NA	TRBJ2-3	TRBV5-1	NA
TGTGCCAGCAGCTTGGGCGGGGTTGGCATTCAGTACTTC	CASSLGGVGIQYF	NA	TRBJ2-4	TRBV5-4	NA
TGCAGTGGCAGATCAGGGGCCTCCCCCTCCTACAATGAGCAGTTCTTC	CSGRSGASPSYNEQFF	NA	TRBJ2-1	TRBV20-1	once
TGCGCCAGCAGCCAAGATTTAAGGACAGGGGGCGTTGGCTACACCTTC	CASSQDLRTGGVGYTF	TRBD1	TRBJ1-2	TRBV4-3	NA
TGTGCCAGCAGTTACCCGGAAGGGGGAGCGGGTGGCTACACCTTC	CASSYPEGGAGGYTF	NA	TRBJ1-2	TRBV6-6	NA
TGCAGTGCTTTAGGGGGTTCGGGAACTTCACCCCTCCACTTT	CSALGGSGTSPLHF	NA	TRBJ1-6	TRBV20-1	NA
TGTGCCACCAGTGTGGGTCTCTCTGGGGCCAACGTCCTGACTTTC	CATSVGLSGANVLTF	NA	TRBJ2-6	TRBV24-1	NA
TGTGCCAGCAGCCTGGGACCAATGAACACTGAAGCTTTCTTT	CASSLGPMNTEAFF	NA	TRBJ1-1	TRBV7-2	few
TGTGCCAGCAGCCGAACAGATACGCAGTATTTT	CASSRTDTQYF	NA	TRBJ2-3	TRBV11-1	NA
TGTGCCAGCAGCTTAGGGCTGGCTCAGATCACCTACGAGCAGTACTTC	CASSLGLAQITYEQYF	NA	TRBJ2-7	TRBV7-9	NA
TGCGCCAGCAGCCAAACAGGTTCTAAAATGGAGACCCAGTACTTC	CASSQTGSKMETQYF	NA	TRBJ2-5	TRBV4-3	NA
TGCGCCAGCAGCTTGGGGGGCAGCCGCACAGATACGCAGTATTTT	CASSLGGSRTDTQYF	NA	TRBJ2-3	TRBV5-1	NA
TGCGCCAGCAGTTTTGGGACCGGCTCCTACAATGAGCAGTTCTTC	CASSFGTGSYNEQFF	NA	TRBJ2-1	TRBV5-1	NA
TGTGCCAGCAGCGTAGTTTACTCCTCCACAGATACGCAGTATTTT	CASSVVYSSTDTQYF	NA	TRBJ2-3	TRBV9	NA